The subject of this entry is one T cell receptor beta chain. Library construction involved attaching unique molecular identifiers to individual cDNA molecules, which allowed quantitative, reproducible TCR counting. In TCRdb, the reads were re-called with MiXCR into one record per CDR3 protein. The sample contains 95,000 to 150,000 distinct CDR3 sequences, over 7.5% of which appear only once. The sample is drawn from a study of human T cells and chemical hapten exposure. With 2 bases removed from V and 5 bases from J, the gap between germline ends came to 21 bases. Per the germline V gene, CDR1 is SGHDN and CDR2 is FVKESK. This CDR3 region has 17 residues. Unfractionated whole blood yielded the extracted total RNA.

Sequencing was done on a sample of whole blood. The chain joins TRBV14 to TRBJ1-2, with D perhaps TRBD1 (5 bases). The clonotype comes from a human donor in good health. Some clones in this sample may be carry-over from other donors' samples. CDR3 in DNA: TGTGCCAGCAGCCAACGGGGGGGGATCTACTTACCATATGGCTACACCTTC. Translating gives CASSQRGGIYLPYGYTF.